This TCR beta chain appears in the sequencing data of a study of cytomegalovirus exposure and HLA in healthy donors. Both 60 Vbeta primers and 13 Jbeta primers went into the PCR. Here immunoSEQ multiplex PCR was the method, and the copy in TCRdb shows in-frame clones only, minus some. Its listing shows 100,000 to 150,000 clones. With 4 bases removed from V and 3 bases from J, the gap between germline ends came to 10 bases. CDR1 and CDR2 from the germline V gene are SGHRS and YFSETQ. The CDR3 has 13 amino acids. The chain is built from TRBV5-1 and TRBJ1-1; D gene uncertain. The specimen was PBMCs. The sequence was collected from a man between 40 and 49 years old in good health and CMV-seronegative. The CDR3 coding sequence is TGCGCCAGCAGCCCCATCTCGGACACTGAAGCTTTCTTT. Protein product: CASSPISDTEAFF.